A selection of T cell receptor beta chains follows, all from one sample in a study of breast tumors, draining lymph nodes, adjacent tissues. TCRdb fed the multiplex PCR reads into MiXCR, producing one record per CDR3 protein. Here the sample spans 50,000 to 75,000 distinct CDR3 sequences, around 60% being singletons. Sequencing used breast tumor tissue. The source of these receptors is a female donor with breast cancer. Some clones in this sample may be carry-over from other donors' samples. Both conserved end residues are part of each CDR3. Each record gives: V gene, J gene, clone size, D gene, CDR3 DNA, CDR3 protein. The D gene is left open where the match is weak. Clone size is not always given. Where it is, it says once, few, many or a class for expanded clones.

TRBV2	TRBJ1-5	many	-	TGTGCCAGCACTGGGGCTCGGAGTCAGCCCCAGCATTTT	CASTGARSQPQHF
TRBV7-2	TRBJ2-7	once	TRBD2	TGTGCCAGCAGCTCCCAGCGGGGGGGCGGCTACGAGCAGTACTTC	CASSSQRGGGYEQYF
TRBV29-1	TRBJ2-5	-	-	TGCAGTGCCCTTAGTGGAAGGCAAGAGACCCAGTACTTC	CSALSGRQETQYF
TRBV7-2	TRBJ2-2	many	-	TGTGCCAGCAGCCCGCGGACAACAACCGGGGAGCTGTTTTTT	CASSPRTTTGELFF
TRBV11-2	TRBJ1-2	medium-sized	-	TGTGCCAGCAGCTTAGAAGGGGGACGTAAGCGCGGCTACACCTTC	CASSLEGGRKRGYTF
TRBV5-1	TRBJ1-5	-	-	TGCGCCAGCAGCTTGGACATGGGCAATCAGCCCCAGCATTTT	CASSLDMGNQPQHF
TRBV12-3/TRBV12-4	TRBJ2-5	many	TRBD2	TGTGCCAGCAGTTTAGCGTCTAGCGGGGGGCCCTTGACCCAGTACTTC	CASSLASSGGPLTQYF
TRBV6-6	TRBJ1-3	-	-	TGTGTCGGCACCGGTCGGGGCTCTGGAAACACCATATATTTT	CVGTGRGSGNTIYF
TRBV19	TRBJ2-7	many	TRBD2	TGTGCCAGTAAAAGCCTCGGGGGGGAGCAGTACTTC	CASKSLGGEQYF
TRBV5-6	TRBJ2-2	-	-	TGTGCCAGCAGCCCGGACAGAGTCCAAAACACCGGGGAGCTGTTTTTT	CASSPDRVQNTGELFF
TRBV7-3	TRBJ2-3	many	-	TGTGCCAGCAGCTTTGCGGGGAGCGCGCAGTATTTT	CASSFAGSAQYF
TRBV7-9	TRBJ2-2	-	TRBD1	TGTGCCAGCAGCTCGACAGGGGTCGGGGAGCTGTTTTTT	CASSSTGVGELFF
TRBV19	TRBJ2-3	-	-	TGTGCCAGTAGTGGCGGGATTGACACAGATACGCAGTATTTT	CASSGGIDTDTQYF
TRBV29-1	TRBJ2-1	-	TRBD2	TGCAGCGTTCGGACTAGCGGGAAAGTTGAGCAGTTCTTC	CSVRTSGKVEQFF
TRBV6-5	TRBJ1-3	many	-	TGTGCCAGCACCCATCCGGGCCCCGCGGACGGAAACACCATATATTTT	CASTHPGPADGNTIYF
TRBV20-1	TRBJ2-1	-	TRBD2	TGCAGTGCTAGAGATACGCTAGCGGGAGAAGGGATCAATGAGCAGTTCTTC	CSARDTLAGEGINEQFF
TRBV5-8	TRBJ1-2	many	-	TGTGCCAGCAGCTTTAACAGAGGCTACACCTTC	CASSFNRGYTF
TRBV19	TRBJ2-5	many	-	TGTGCCAGTAGTACGGCGACGGGGCTCGAGACCCAGTACTTC	CASSTATGLETQYF
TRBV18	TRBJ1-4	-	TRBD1	TGTGCCAGCTCACCCAGGGGGGGACAGGGCCCTGAAAAACTGTTTTTT	CASSPRGGQGPEKLFF
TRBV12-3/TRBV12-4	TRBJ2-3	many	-	TGTGCCAGCAGCCCGACAGTGACAGATACGCAGTATTTT	CASSPTVTDTQYF
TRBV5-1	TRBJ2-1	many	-	TGCGCCAGCCGATCACAGGGAGGGTCCTACAATGAGCAGTTCTTC	CASRSQGGSYNEQFF
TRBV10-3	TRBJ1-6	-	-	TGTGCCATCAGTGTGGGACCGCGGGGGTCACCCCTCCACTTT	CAISVGPRGSPLHF
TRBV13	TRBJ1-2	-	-	TGTGCCAGCAGCTTGCCCGCGGGGGGGGCGAGCTATGGCTACACCTTC	CASSLPAGGASYGYTF
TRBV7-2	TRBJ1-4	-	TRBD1	TGTGCCAGCAGCTTCCTACAGGGGTGGGAAAAACTGTTTTTT	CASSFLQGWEKLFF
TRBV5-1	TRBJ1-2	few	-	TGCGCCAGCAGCTTGGGGCAGGGACCAACCTCCGGCGGCTACACCTTC	CASSLGQGPTSGGYTF
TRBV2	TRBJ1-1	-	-	TGTGACAGCAGCAAGGGAACCGTCACTGAAGCTTTCTTT	CDSSKGTVTEAFF
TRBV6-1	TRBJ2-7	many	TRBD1	TGTGCCAGCATAACAGGGGAACCCTACGAGCAGTACTTC	CASITGEPYEQYF
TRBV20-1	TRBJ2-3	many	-	TGCAGTGCTAGCGGGCCTAACGCAGATACGCAGTATTTT	CSASGPNADTQYF
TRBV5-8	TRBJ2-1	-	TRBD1	TGTGCCAGCAGCTTTAGGCAGGGGGCGGATAATGAGCAGTTCTTC	CASSFRQGADNEQFF
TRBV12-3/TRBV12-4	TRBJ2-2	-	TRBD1	TGTGCCAGCACCACCGGACAGGGTAGGACCGGGGAGCTGTTTTTT	CASTTGQGRTGELFF
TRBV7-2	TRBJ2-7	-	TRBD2	TGTGCCAGCGGAGCTAGCGGGAACAACGAGCAGTACTTC	CASGASGNNEQYF
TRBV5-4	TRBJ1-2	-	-	TGTGCCAGCAGCCCCCCGGGGGGGAACTATGGCTACACCTTC	CASSPPGGNYGYTF
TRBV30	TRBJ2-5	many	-	TGTGCCTGGAGTGTACTCCCCAGGGAGACCCAGTACTTC	CAWSVLPRETQYF
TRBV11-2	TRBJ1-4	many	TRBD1	TGTGCCAGCAGCTTGCAGGGGGCAGCTAATGAAAAACTGTTTTTT	CASSLQGAANEKLFF
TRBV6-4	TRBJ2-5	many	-	TGTGCCAGCAGTCCCGACATCCGGGGGACCCAGTACTTC	CASSPDIRGTQYF
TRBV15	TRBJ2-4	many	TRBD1	TGTGCCACCAGCCGCGACAGGGATGCCAAAAACATTCAGTACTTC	CATSRDRDAKNIQYF
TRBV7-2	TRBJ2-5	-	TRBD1	TGTGCCAGCACCGTCCCGGGACAGGGAAAAGAGACCCAGTACTTC	CASTVPGQGKETQYF
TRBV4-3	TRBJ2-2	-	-	TGCGCCAGCAGCTTTTCGGACAGCCAATGGGAGCTGTTTTTT	CASSFSDSQWELFF
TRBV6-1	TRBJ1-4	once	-	TGTGCCAGCAGTGAAGCGCTCGGCGAAAAACTGTTTTTT	CASSEALGEKLFF
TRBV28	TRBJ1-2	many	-	TGTGCCAGCAGTTTAGTCCCTTCGGCGGTAGAGGGCTACACCTTC	CASSLVPSAVEGYTF
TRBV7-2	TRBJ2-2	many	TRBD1	TGTGCCAGCCGACCGATGACAGGGCGGAACACCGGGGAGCTGTTTTTT	CASRPMTGRNTGELFF
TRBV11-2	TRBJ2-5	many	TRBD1	TGTGCCAGCAGCCCAGGACAGGCAGGGAAAGAGACCCAGTACTTC	CASSPGQAGKETQYF
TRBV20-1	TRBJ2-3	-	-	TGCAGTGACCGCGCCCCGGGGGGCACAGATACGCAGTATTTT	CSDRAPGGTDTQYF
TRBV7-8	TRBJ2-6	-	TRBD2	TGTGCCAGCAGCTTAGACATCGGGGGGGCCCAAGGAGGGGCCAACGTCCTGAGTTTC	CASSLDIGGAQGGANVLSF
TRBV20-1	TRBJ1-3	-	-	TGCAGTGCTCGGGGGGGGCTAGAGGACACTGGAAACACCATATATTTT	CSARGGLEDTGNTIYF
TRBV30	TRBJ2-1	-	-	TGTGCCTGGAGTGTACTAGGCAATGAGCAGTTCTTC	CAWSVLGNEQFF
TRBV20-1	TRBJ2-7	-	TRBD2	TGCAGCGGGACTAGCGGGAGGGCCATCTTAGCCGAGCAGTACTTC	CSGTSGRAILAEQYF
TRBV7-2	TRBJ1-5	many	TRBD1	TGTGCCAGCAGCTTTCGACAGGGGCCAGATCAGCCCCAGCATTTT	CASSFRQGPDQPQHF
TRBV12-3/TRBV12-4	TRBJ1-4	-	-	TGTGCCAGCAGTCCTTCTATAGTCAATGAAAAACTGTTTTTT	CASSPSIVNEKLFF
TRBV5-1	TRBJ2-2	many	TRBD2	TGCGCCAGCAGCTTGGGGCCTCTAGCGGGGGACACCGGGGAGCTGTTTTTT	CASSLGPLAGDTGELFF
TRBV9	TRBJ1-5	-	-	TGTGCCAGCAGCGTAGCGGACAGCCCTAATCAGCCCCAGCATTTT	CASSVADSPNQPQHF
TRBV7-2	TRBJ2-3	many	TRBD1	TGTGCCAGCAGACCAGGGGGCCGGGATACGCAGTATTTT	CASRPGGRDTQYF
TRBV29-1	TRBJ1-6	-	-	TGCAGCGTTCAGGACGGTTCTAATTCACCCCTCCACTTT	CSVQDGSNSPLHF
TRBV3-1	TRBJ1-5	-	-	TGTGCCAGCAGCCAAGGCCGGGACGGGGCCTACGAGCATTTT	CASSQGRDGAYEHF